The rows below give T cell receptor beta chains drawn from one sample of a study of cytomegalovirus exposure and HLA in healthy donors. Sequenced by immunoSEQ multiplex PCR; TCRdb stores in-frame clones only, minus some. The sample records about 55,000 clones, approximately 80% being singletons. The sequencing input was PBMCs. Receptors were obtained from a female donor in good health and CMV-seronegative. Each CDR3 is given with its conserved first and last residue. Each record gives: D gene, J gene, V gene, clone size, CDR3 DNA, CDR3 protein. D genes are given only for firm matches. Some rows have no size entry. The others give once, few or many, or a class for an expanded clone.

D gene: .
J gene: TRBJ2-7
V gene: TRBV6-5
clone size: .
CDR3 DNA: TGTGCCAGCAGCCCCCTTGGGGGCAGCTACGAGCAGTACTTC
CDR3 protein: CASSPLGGSYEQYF

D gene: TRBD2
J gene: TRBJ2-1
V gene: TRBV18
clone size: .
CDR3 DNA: TGTGCCAGCTCATCTCTAGCGGGAGACTACAATGAGCAGTTCTTC
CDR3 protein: CASSSLAGDYNEQFF

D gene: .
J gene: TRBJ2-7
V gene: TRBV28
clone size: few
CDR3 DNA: TGTGCCAGCAGTTTATTAAGAGGGGGACTATACGAGCAGTACTTC
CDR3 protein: CASSLLRGGLYEQYF

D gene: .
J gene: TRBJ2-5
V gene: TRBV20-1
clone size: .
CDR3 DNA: TGCAGTGCCCTCTCCCAGGAGACCCAGTACTTC
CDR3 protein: CSALSQETQYF

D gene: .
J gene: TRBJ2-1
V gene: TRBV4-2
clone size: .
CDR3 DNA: TGTGCCAGCAGCCCCTCTAACAGGGAATATTCGAGAAATGAGCAGTTCTTC
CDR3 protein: CASSPSNREYSRNEQFF

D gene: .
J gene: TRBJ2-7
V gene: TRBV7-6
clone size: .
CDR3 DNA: TGTGCCAGCAGCCCGAGCCCGGGATACGAGCAGTACTTC
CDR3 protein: CASSPSPGYEQYF

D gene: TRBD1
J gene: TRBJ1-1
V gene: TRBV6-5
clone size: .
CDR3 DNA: TGTGCCAGCAGTAGAGGACAGGGGGCAGGAGCTTTCTTT
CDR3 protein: CASSRGQGAGAFF

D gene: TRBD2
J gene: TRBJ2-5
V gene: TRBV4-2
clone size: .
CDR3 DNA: TGTGCCAGCAGCCAAGATAGTAGGACTAGCGGGAGTTGGGGAGAGACCCAGTACTTC
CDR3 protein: CASSQDSRTSGSWGETQYF

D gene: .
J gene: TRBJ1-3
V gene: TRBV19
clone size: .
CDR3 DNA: TGTGCCAGTAGTATTCGGGGGGCATCGGGAAACACCATATATTTT
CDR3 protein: CASSIRGASGNTIYF

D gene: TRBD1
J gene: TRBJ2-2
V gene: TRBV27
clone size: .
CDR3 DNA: TGTGCCAGCAGTTTAACAAACAGGGGCGCCGACACTGGGGAGCTGTTTTTT
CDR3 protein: CASSLTNRGADTGELFF

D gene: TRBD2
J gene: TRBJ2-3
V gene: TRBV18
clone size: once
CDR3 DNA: TGTGCCAGCTCACCGGGACTAGCGGGGGGGCCGTCCACAGATACGCAGTATTTT
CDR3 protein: CASSPGLAGGPSTDTQYF

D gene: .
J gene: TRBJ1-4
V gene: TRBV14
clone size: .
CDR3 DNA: TGTGCCAGCAGCCAAGACGCAACTAATGAAAAACTGTTTTTT
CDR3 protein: CASSQDATNEKLFF

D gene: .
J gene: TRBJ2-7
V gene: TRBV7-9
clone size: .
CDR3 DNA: TGTGCCAGCAGCCAGGGTAAGGCAGGGCTGTACGAGCAGTACTTC
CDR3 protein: CASSQGKAGLYEQYF

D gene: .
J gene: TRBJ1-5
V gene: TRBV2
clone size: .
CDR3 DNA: TGTGCCAGCAGTGAAGGGCAGTTCAATCAGCCCCAGCATTTT
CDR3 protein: CASSEGQFNQPQHF